Below are 9 T cell receptor beta chains sequenced from a single sample in a study of blood T cell repertoires in COVID-19. Data came from immunoSEQ multiplex PCR; TCRdb stores just in-frame clones and leaves some out. In the table there are roughly 90,000 clones, 85% of which are singletons. The sequenced material came from peripheral blood. The receptors were sampled from a man older than 75 with acute or convalescent COVID-19.

The CDR3 region has the DNA TGTGCCAGCAGCCAGGGACAGGGGGCGGCGGTCCTCCACTTT. It is translated as CASSQGQGAAVLHF. The genes are TRBV7-9 and TRBJ1-6; 12 positions match TRBD1. Germline CDR1 is SEHNR and CDR2 is FQNEAQ (reference sequence). With V trimmed by 5 bases and J by 15 bases, 8 bases remained unmatched. CDR3 length: 14 amino acids.

CDR3 in amino acids: CASSVRREVNTQYF. CDR3 DNA sequence: TGCGCCAGCAGTGTACGGCGGGAGGTAAATACGCAGTATTTT. This chain links TRBV10-2 with TRBJ2-3; 8 bases agree with TRBD2. Germline V gene lookup returns CDR1 WSHSY and CDR2 SAAADI. Trimming cost V 4 bases and J 7 bases; bases outside gene matches: 7. The CDR3 is 14 amino acids.

The chain links TRBV4-2 to TRBJ2-2, with 11 bases that match TRBD2. The CDR3 is made up of 17 amino acids. Trimming removed 0 bases from V and 7 bases from J; junction bases left unmatched: 7. Germline CDR1 and CDR2: LGHNA and YNFKEQ. The CDR3 DNA reads as TGTGCCAGCAGCCAAGATTTAGCGGGAGGGTCTGGCGGGGAGCTGTTTTTT. Residues: CASSQDLAGGSGGELFF.

The rearrangement links TRBV18 to TRBJ2-3, with D possibly TRBD2 on 6 matching bases. This CDR3 comprises 14 residues. Germline V CDR1 and CDR2: KGHSH, LQKENI. V lost 6 bases and J 5 bases, leaving 15 bases between the germline ends. Here the CDR3 reads CASSKGTQGDTQYF. CDR3 DNA: TGTGCCAGCTCCAAGGGGACTCAAGGAGATACGCAGTATTTT.

This sequence joins TRBV7-9 and TRBJ1-5; TRBD1 might be the D (6 bases). The V end lost 6 bases, the J end lost 4 bases, and 13 bases lay between the germline ends. This CDR3 comprises 14 residues. Germline CDR1 and CDR2: SEHNR and FQNEAQ (reference sequence). CDR3 sequence (DNA): TGTGCCAGCAGACCTGGTACAGGGAATCAGCCCCAGCATTTT. Encoded protein: CASRPGTGNQPQHF.

The sample holds a few counts of this clone. The V gene is TRBV27, the J gene TRBJ1-2; 9 bases align to TRBD1. Unmatched junction bases numbered 7, after V lost 2 bases and J lost 6 bases. Germline CDR1 and CDR2: MNHEY and SMNVEV (reference sequence). The CDR3 contains 15 residues. The CDR3 region has the DNA TGTGCCAGCAGTTTAGGGGGACAGGGTCAGCATGGCTACACCTTC. Protein: CASSLGGQGQHGYTF.

The rearrangement uses TRBV7-9 and TRBJ2-7; TRBD1 is a possible D gene (6 bases). The length of the CDR3 is 12 residues. The germline CDR1 and CDR2 sequences are SEHNR and FQNEAQ (reference sequence). Trimming removed 5 bases at V and 7 bases at J, with 12 bases between. This CDR3 reads CASSAQGREQYF. In DNA, the CDR3 is TGTGCCAGCAGCGCACAGGGAAGAGAGCAGTACTTC.

This rearrangement joins TRBV7-6 to TRBJ2-5; D gene uncertain. The CDR3 loop spans 13 amino acids. Germline V CDR1 and CDR2: SGHVS, FNYEAQ. The ends were cut back, 4 bases at V and 3 bases at J, with 9 bases in the middle. CDR3 nucleotide sequence: TGTGCCAGCAGCTCAGGCCCTGAAGAGACCCAGTACTTC. This codes for CASSSGPEETQYF.

This clone was counted between two and nine times. The V call is TRBV10-3, the J call TRBJ2-2, with a tentative D call TRBD2 (6 bases). Germline CDR1 is ENHRY and CDR2 is SYGVKD. CDR3 length: 13 residues. V was shortened by 11 bases and J by 1 base, with 11 bases between the two germline ends. CDR3 DNA: TGTGCCTCTACGGGGGAGAACACCGGGGAGCTGTTTTTT. It translates to CASTGENTGELFF.